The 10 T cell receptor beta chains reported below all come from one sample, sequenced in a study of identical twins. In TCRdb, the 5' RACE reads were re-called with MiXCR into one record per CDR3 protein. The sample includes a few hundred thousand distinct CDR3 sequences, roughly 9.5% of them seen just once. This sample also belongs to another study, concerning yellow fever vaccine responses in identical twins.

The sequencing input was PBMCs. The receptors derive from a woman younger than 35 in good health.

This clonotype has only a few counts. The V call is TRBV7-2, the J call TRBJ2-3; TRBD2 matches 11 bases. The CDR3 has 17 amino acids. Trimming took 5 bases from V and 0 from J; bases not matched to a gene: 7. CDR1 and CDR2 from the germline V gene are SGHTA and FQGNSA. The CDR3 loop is CASSVSGGAVSTDTQYF. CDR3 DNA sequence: TGTGCCAGCAGCGTTAGCGGGGGGGCCGTGAGCACAGATACGCAGTATTTT.

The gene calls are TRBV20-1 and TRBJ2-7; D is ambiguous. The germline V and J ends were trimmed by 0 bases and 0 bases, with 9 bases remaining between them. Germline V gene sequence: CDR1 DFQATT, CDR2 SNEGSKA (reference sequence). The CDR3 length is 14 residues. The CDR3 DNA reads TGCAGTGCTAGAGATTTCGTACTCTCCTACGAGCAGTACTTC. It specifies CSARDFVLSYEQYF.

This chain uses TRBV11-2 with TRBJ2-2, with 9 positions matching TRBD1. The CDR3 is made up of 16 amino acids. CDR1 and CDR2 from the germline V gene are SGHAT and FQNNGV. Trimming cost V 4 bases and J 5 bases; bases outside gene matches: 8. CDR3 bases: TGTGCCAGCAGCTACGGGACAGGGTCGGTTACCGGGGAGCTGTTTTTT. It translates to CASSYGTGSVTGELFF. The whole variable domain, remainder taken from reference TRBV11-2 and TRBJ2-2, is EAGVAQSPRYKIIEKRQSVAFWCNPISGHATLYWYQQILGQGPKLLIQFQNNGVVDDSQLPKDRFSAERLKGVDSTLKIQPAKLEDSAVYLCASSYGTGSVTGELFFGEGSRLTVL.

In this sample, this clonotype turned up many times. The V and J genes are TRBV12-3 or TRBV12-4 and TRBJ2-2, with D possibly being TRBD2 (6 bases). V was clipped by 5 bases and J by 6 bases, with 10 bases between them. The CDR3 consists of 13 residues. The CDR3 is CASSGGEAGELFF. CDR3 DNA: TGTGCCAGCAGTGGAGGGGAAGCCGGGGAGCTGTTTTTT.

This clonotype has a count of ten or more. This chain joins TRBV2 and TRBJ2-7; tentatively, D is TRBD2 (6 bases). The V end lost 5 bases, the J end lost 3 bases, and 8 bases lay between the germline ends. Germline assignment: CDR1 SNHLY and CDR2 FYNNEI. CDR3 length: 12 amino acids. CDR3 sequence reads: CASSRGNYEQYF. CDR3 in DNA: TGTGCCAGCAGTCGGGGGAACTACGAGCAGTACTTC.

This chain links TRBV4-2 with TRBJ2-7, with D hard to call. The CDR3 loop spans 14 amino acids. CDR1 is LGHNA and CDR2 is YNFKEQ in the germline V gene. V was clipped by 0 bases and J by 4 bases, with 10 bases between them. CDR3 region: CASSQEASRYEQYF. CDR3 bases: TGTGCCAGCAGCCAAGAGGCGTCCAGGTACGAGCAGTACTTC.

The CDR3 nucleotides are TGTGCCAGCAGTACTCTAGCGGGAGTGTCTACTAAGTACTTC. Translating gives CASSTLAGVSTKYF. The chain joins TRBV28 to TRBJ2-7, with TRBD2 identical over 10 bases. Unmatched junction bases numbered 12, after V lost 5 bases and J lost 11 bases. Looked up from germline, CDR1 is MDHEN and CDR2 is SYDVKM. The CDR3 sequence is 14 residues long.

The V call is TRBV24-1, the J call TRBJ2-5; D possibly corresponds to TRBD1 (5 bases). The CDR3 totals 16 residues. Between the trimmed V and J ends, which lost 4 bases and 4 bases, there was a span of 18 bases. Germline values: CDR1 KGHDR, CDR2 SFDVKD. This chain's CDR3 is CATSDERRGRGETQYF. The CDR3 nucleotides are TGTGCCACCAGTGACGAGCGACGCGGTAGGGGAGAGACCCAGTACTTC.

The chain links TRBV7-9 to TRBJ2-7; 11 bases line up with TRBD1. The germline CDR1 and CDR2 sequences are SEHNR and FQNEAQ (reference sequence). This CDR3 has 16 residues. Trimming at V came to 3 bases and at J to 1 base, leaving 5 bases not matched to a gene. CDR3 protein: CASSLTGTGGSYEQYF. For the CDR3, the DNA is TGTGCCAGCAGCTTGACCGGGACAGGGGGTTCCTACGAGCAGTACTTC.

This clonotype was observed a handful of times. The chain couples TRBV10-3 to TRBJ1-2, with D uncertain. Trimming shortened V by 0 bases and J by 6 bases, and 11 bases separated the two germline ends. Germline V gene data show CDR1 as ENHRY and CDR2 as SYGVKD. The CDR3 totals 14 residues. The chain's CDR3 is CAISESSTVHGYTF. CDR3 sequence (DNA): TGTGCCATCAGTGAGTCGAGTACGGTCCATGGCTACACCTTC.